The rows below give T cell receptor beta chains drawn from one sample of a study of shared clonotypes between healthy human individuals. Method: immunoSEQ multiplex PCR; TCRdb's copy keeps in-frame clones and lacks some. Seen here are 2 million to 2.5 million clones, roughly 92% observed once, and the top ten hold around 0.38%. Sequencing used naive CD4+ T cells from PBMCs. These receptors all stem from a man aged 18 to 29 in good health. Some clones in this sample may be carry-over from other donors' samples. The CDR3 runs from the conserved cysteine through the conserved F or W. D genes are given only for firm matches. Some rows mark clone size as missing; the rest say once, few, many or name a class of expanded clone.

>-|TRBJ2-7|-|TRBV6-1
CASSEVERTISYEQYF
TGTGCCAGCAGTGAAGTGGAGCGAACTATCTCCTACGAGCAGTACTTC
>-|TRBJ1-4|once|TRBV5-1
CASSPNTGNEKLFF
TGCGCCAGCAGCCCGAATACAGGGAATGAAAAACTGTTTTTT
>-|TRBJ2-1|-|TRBV20-1
CSPSGRHEQFF
TGCAGTCCCTCCGGACGTCATGAGCAGTTCTTC
>TRBD1|TRBJ2-1|-|TRBV6-1
CASSEETGGKQFF
TGTGCCAGCAGTGAGGAGACAGGGGGCAAGCAGTTCTTC
>TRBD2|TRBJ2-5|-|TRBV11-3
CASSSSTSSETQYF
TGTGCCAGCAGCTCCTCGACTAGCTCGGAGACCCAGTACTTC
>-|TRBJ1-2|-|TRBV10-3
CAISLFGDGYTF
TGTGCCATCAGTCTATTCGGGGATGGCTACACCTTC
>TRBD2|TRBJ2-1|-|TRBV7-7
CASSNRGWGTSGFNEQFF
TGTGCCAGCAGTAATAGGGGATGGGGGACTAGCGGGTTCAATGAGCAGTTCTTC
>-|TRBJ2-6|-|TRBV5-1
CASSPGLISGANVLTF
TGCGCCAGCAGCCCGGGACTGATCTCTGGGGCCAACGTCCTGACTTTC
>TRBD2|TRBJ2-5|-|TRBV27
CASSLTRAGGIQETQYF
TGTGCCAGCAGTTTAACCAGAGCGGGAGGGATCCAAGAGACCCAGTACTTC
>-|TRBJ1-2|-|TRBV5-8
CASSLEDTVVYGYTF
TGTGCCAGCAGCTTAGAGGACACGGTCGTCTATGGCTACACCTTC
>TRBD2|TRBJ2-1|-|TRBV11-1
CASSFGLASYNEQFF
TGTGCCAGCAGCTTCGGACTAGCGTCATACAATGAGCAGTTCTTC
>-|TRBJ1-2|-|TRBV20-1
CSARPVYGYTF
TGCAGTGCTAGACCAGTCTATGGCTACACCTTC
>-|TRBJ2-1|-|TRBV25-1
CASSGRGSGSYNEQFF
TGTGCCAGCAGTGGGAGAGGGAGTGGGTCCTACAATGAGCAGTTCTTC
>TRBD1|TRBJ2-7|-|TRBV28
CASSFSGGGHEQYF
TGTGCCAGCAGTTTCTCAGGGGGCGGCCACGAGCAGTACTTC
>TRBD1|TRBJ1-1|-|TRBV5-4
CASSGTVMNTEAFF
TGTGCCAGCAGCGGGACAGTGATGAACACTGAAGCTTTCTTT
>TRBD1|TRBJ2-7|-|TRBV28
CASSPPGQLSYEQYF
TGTGCCAGCAGTCCGCCGGGACAGCTCTCCTACGAGCAGTACTTC
>-|TRBJ2-7|-|TRBV28
CASRETGPYEQYF
TGTGCCAGCAGGGAGACGGGACCCTACGAGCAGTACTTC
>-|TRBJ1-5|-|TRBV6-1
CASRQHRDLNQPQHF
TGTGCCAGCAGGCAACACCGGGACCTCAATCAGCCCCAGCATTTT
>-|TRBJ2-3|-|TRBV6-5
CASRPGQRTDTQYF
TGTGCCAGCAGGCCGGGACAACGCACAGATACGCAGTATTTT
>-|TRBJ1-4|-|TRBV27
CASSFIGRATNEKLFF
TGTGCCAGCAGTTTCATTGGCAGGGCAACTAATGAAAAACTGTTTTTT
>-|TRBJ1-5|-|TRBV7-8
CASSLVGTTQPQHF
TGTGCCAGCAGCTTAGTGGGCACCACTCAGCCCCAGCATTTT
>TRBD1|TRBJ2-1|-|TRBV7-3
CASSLSTGGFGNEQFF
TGTGCCAGCAGCTTATCCACAGGGGGATTCGGTAATGAGCAGTTCTTC
>TRBD2|TRBJ2-2|-|TRBV2
CASSPQGTSGRIAGELFF
TGTGCCAGCAGCCCTCAGGGGACTAGCGGGAGGATCGCCGGGGAGCTGTTTTTT
>TRBD1|TRBJ1-4|-|TRBV28
CASSFPPGDRGRLGQVGLFF
TGTGCCAGCAGTTTCCCCCCGGGGGACAGGGGGCGCTTAGGGCAGGTTGGGCTGTTTTTT
>-|TRBJ2-3|-|TRBV27
CASSLSGPMVAEHTQYF
TGTGCCAGCAGTTTATCGGGTCCCATGGTAGCTGAACATACGCAGTATTTT
>TRBD1|TRBJ2-7|-|TRBV6-1
CASNTDRGLYEQYF
TGTGCCAGCAACACCGACAGGGGCCTTTACGAGCAGTACTTC
>-|TRBJ2-3|-|TRBV5-1
CASSLGRPRTDTQYF
TGCGCCAGCAGCTTAGGACGCCCTCGCACAGATACGCAGTATTTT
>-|TRBJ2-7|-|TRBV18
CASSPTADGRYEQYF
TGTGCCAGCTCACCTACAGCCGATGGGCGATACGAGCAGTACTTC
>-|TRBJ1-5|once|TRBV28
CASSLALPPQHF
TGTGCCAGCAGTTTAGCCCTCCCGCCCCAGCATTTT
>-|TRBJ1-3|once|TRBV9
CASSVGEGNTIYF
TGTGCCAGCAGCGTCGGGGAAGGAAACACCATATATTTT
>-|TRBJ1-4|-|TRBV6-5
CASRGAAAGEAKLFF
TGTGCCAGCAGGGGTGCGGCGGCAGGGGAGGCAAAACTGTTTTTT
>TRBD2|TRBJ2-3|-|TRBV11-2
CASTSGSTDTQYF
TGTGCCAGCACTAGCGGGAGCACAGATACGCAGTATTTT
>TRBD2|TRBJ2-1|-|TRBV4-1
CASSQANGLSGTYNEQFF
TGCGCCAGCAGCCAAGCCAACGGCCTTAGCGGGACTTACAATGAGCAGTTCTTC
>TRBD2|TRBJ2-1|-|TRBV7-2
CASSKQGLANEQFF
TGTGCCAGCAGCAAACAGGGACTAGCAAATGAGCAGTTCTTC
>-|TRBJ1-4|-|TRBV5-1
CASHLGAGIYEKLFF
TGCGCCAGCCACTTGGGGGCCGGAATCTATGAAAAACTGTTTTTT
>-|TRBJ2-6|-|TRBV5-4
CASRSSSGANVLTF
TGTGCCAGCAGATCGAGCTCTGGGGCCAACGTCCTGACTTTC
>-|TRBJ1-1|few|TRBV29-1
CSVSQIGNTEAFF
TGCAGCGTTTCCCAAATCGGGAACACTGAAGCTTTCTTT
>TRBD1|TRBJ2-5|-|TRBV7-2
CASSLLGQIQETQYF
TGTGCCAGCAGCTTATTGGGACAGATCCAAGAGACCCAGTACTTC
>-|TRBJ1-5|-|TRBV21-1
CASSKDRSRTGGYSNQPQHF
TGTGCCAGCAGCAAAGATAGGAGCCGGACAGGAGGGTATAGCAATCAGCCCCAGCATTTT
>TRBD1|TRBJ1-1|-|TRBV25-1
CASSATQGRGGTEAFF
TGTGCCAGCAGTGCGACACAGGGGCGAGGAGGGACTGAAGCTTTCTTT
>-|TRBJ1-5|-|TRBV5-1
CASSFTVGADQPQHF
TGCGCCAGCAGCTTTACGGTAGGAGCCGATCAGCCCCAGCATTTT